Below, one T cell receptor beta chain is given with its context. Source study methods: Amplification from reference gene primers served as the basis for estimated nucleated cell counts. Assay: immunoSEQ multiplex PCR; the TCRdb copy retains only in-frame clones and omits some. The D gene and trimming were derived from the DNA, and the V and J assignments and clone size from that table. The table includes about 190,000 clones, 89% detected once. These data come from a study of blood T cell repertoires in COVID-19. About the research overall: Samples taken during acute and convalescent COVID-19 were collected in the United States, Italy and Spain. The analysed material was cDNA or gDNA that came from T cells, B-cell-depleted T cells, or PBMCs.

CDR3 length equals 12 residues. With 4 bases removed from V and 4 bases from J, the gap between germline ends came to 7 bases. CDR1 is LGHDT, CDR2 YNNKEL, per germline (reference sequence). The sample consisted of peripheral blood. The genes are TRBV3-1 (or the pseudogene TRBV3-2) and TRBJ1-2, with D uncertain. This receptor was identified in a man between 40 and 49 years old with acute or convalescent COVID-19. The CDR3 region is CASSLQSYGYTF. CDR3 nucleotides: TGTGCCAGCAGCCTACAGAGCTATGGCTACACCTTC.